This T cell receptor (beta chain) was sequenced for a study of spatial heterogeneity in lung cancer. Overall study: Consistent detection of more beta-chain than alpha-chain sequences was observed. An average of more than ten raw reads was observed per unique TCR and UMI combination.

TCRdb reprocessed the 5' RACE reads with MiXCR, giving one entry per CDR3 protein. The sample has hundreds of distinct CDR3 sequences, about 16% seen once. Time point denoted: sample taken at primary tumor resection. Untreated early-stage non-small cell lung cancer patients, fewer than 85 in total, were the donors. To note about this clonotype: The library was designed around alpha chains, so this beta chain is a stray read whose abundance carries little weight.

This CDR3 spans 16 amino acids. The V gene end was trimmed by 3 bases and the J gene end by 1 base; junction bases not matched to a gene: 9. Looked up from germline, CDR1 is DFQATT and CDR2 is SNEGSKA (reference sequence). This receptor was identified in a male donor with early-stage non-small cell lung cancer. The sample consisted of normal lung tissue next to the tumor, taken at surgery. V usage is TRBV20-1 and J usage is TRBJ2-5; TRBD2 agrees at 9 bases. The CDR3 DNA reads TGCAGTGCTAGTCCGCAAGGACTAGCGATCCAAGAGACCCAGTACTTC. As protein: CSASPQGLAIQETQYF.